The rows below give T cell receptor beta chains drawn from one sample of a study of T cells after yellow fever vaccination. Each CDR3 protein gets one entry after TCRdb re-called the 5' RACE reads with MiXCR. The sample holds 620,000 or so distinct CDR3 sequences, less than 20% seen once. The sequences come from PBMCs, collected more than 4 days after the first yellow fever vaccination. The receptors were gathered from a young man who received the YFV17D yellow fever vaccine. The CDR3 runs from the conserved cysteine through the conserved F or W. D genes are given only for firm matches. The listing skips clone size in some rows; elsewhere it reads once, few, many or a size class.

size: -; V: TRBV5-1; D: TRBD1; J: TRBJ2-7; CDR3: CASSQRTGAAYEQYF; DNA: TGCGCCAGCAGCCAGAGGACAGGAGCCGCGTACGAGCAGTACTTC
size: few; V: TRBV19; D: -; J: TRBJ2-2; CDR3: CASMALLTGELFF; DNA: TGTGCCAGTATGGCTTTGCTCACCGGGGAGCTGTTTTTT
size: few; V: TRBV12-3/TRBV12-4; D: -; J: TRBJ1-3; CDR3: CASSLGDHSGNTIYF; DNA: TGTGCCAGCAGTTTAGGGGATCACTCTGGAAACACCATATATTTT
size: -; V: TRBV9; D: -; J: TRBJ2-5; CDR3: CASSVGAGWGETQYF; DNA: TGTGCCAGCAGCGTAGGCGCAGGGTGGGGAGAGACCCAGTACTTC
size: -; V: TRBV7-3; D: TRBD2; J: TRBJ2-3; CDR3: CASSPIAGNTNTQYF; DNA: TGTGCCAGCAGCCCCATAGCGGGAAACACAAATACGCAGTATTTT
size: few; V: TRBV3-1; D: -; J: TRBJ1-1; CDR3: CASSLGPVGEAFF; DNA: TGTGCCAGCAGCCTCGGCCCGGTCGGTGAAGCTTTCTTT
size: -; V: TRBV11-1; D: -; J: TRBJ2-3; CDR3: CASSSQRLRPAKVPDTQYF; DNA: TGTGCCAGCAGCTCTCAACGTCTGAGGCCAGCAAAAGTCCCAGATACGCAGTATTTT
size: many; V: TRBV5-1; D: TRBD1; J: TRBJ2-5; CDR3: CASSLGQGAGETQYF; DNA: TGCGCCAGCAGCTTGGGGCAGGGGGCGGGAGAGACCCAGTACTTC
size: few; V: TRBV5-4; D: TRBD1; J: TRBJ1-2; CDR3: CASSLGDRVDGYTF; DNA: TGTGCCAGCAGCTTGGGCGACAGGGTGGATGGCTACACCTTC
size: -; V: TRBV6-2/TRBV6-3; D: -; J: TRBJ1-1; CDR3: CASSYSRFDLAFF; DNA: TGTGCCAGCAGTTACTCCAGGTTCGACTTAGCTTTCTTT
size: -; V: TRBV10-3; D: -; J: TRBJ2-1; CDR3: CAISAFMDEQFF; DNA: TGTGCCATCAGCGCCTTTATGGATGAGCAGTTCTTC
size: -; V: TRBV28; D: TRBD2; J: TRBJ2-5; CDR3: CASSAAGGDQETQYF; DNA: TGTGCCAGCAGTGCAGCGGGGGGGGACCAAGAGACCCAGTACTTC
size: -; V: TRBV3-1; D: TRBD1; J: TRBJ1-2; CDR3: CASRIQGGDGYTF; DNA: TGTGCCAGCAGAATACAGGGGGGAGATGGCTACACCTTC
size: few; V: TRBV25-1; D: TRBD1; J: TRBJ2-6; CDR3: CASSERGSRGYSSGANVLTF; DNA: TGTGCCAGCAGTGAACGGGGAAGCAGGGGGTACTCCTCTGGGGCCAACGTCCTGACTTTC
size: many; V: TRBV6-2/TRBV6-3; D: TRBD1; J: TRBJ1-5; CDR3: CASSSLDRGDNQPQHF; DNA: TGTGCCAGCAGTTCCCTGGACAGGGGGGATAATCAGCCCCAGCATTTT
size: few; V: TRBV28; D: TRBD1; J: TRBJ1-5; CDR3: CASSQTGGAGNQPQHF; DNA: TGTGCCAGCAGCCAGACAGGGGGCGCGGGCAATCAGCCCCAGCATTTT
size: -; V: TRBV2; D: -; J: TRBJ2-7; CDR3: CASRDIYEQYF; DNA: TGTGCCAGCAGGGACATCTACGAGCAGTACTTC
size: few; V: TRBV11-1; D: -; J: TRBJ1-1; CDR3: CASSPPGRGGRLNTEAFF; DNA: TGTGCCAGCAGCCCCCCTGGTAGGGGTGGAAGGCTGAACACTGAAGCTTTCTTT
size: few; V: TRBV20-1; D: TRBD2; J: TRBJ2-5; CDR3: CSQLRGGGETQYF; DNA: TGCAGTCAACTGCGGGGGGGCGGGGAGACCCAGTACTTC
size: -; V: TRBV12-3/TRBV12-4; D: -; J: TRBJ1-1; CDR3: CASSPPGGSAMAFF; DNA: TGTGCCAGCAGTCCCCCCGGAGGGTCGGCTATGGCTTTCTTT
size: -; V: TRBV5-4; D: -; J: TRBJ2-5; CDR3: CASSSDLRQTETQYF; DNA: TGTGCCAGCAGCTCCGACCTCAGACAGACGGAGACCCAGTACTTC
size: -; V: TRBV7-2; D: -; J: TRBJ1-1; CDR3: CASSLGARGNTEAFF; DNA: TGTGCCAGCAGCTTAGGCGCCAGGGGGAACACTGAAGCTTTCTTT
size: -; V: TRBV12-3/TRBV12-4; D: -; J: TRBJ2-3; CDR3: CASSFGQGTDTDTQYF; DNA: TGTGCCAGCAGTTTTGGCCAGGGGACTGACACAGATACGCAGTATTTT
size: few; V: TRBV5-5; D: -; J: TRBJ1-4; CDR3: CASSPGDFEKLFF; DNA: TGTGCCAGCAGCCCTGGGGACTTTGAAAAACTGTTTTTT
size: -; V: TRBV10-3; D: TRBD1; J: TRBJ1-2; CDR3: CAISESTGTGGSYGYTF; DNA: TGTGCCATCAGTGAGTCGACAGGGACAGGGGGATCCTATGGCTACACCTTC
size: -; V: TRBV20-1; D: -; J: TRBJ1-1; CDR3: CSAGITAMNTEAFF; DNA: TGCAGTGCTGGGATAACAGCCATGAACACTGAAGCTTTCTTT
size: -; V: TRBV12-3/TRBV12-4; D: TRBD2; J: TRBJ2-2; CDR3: CASSRPSGEVSGELFF; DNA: TGTGCCAGCAGCCGACCTAGCGGGGAAGTTTCCGGGGAGCTGTTTTTT
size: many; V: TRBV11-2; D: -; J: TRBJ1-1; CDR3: CASSLDQGRDLTEAFF; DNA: TGTGCCAGCAGCTTAGACCAAGGACGGGATCTCACTGAAGCTTTCTTT
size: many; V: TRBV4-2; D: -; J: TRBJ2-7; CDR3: CASSRDQGNYFSEQYF; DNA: TGTGCCAGCAGTCGTGATCAGGGTAACTATTTTTCCGAGCAGTACTTC
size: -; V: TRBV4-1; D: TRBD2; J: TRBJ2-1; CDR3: CASGGDPTTNEQFF; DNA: TGCGCCAGTGGGGGGGACCCGACGACCAATGAGCAGTTCTTC
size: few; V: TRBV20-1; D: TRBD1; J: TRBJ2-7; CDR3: CSATGTGGEQYF; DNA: TGCAGTGCAACCGGGACAGGGGGTGAGCAGTACTTC
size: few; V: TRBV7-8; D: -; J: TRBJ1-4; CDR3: CASSLQGSTNEKLFF; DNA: TGTGCCAGCAGCTTACAGGGATCAACTAATGAAAAACTGTTTTTT
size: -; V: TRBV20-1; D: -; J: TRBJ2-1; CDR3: CSARILTGVNYNEQFF; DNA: TGCAGTGCTAGGATCCTGACGGGGGTAAACTACAATGAGCAGTTCTTC
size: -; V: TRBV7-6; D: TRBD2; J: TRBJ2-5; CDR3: CASKQKWRPTTSGGARCQETQYF; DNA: TGTGCCAGCAAACAAAAATGGCGTCCGACGACTAGCGGGGGGGCACGTTGCCAAGAGACCCAGTACTTC
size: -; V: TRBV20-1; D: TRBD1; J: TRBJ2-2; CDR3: CSARKRDRGTSGELFF; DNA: TGCAGTGCTAGGAAACGGGACAGGGGAACGTCCGGGGAGCTGTTTTTT
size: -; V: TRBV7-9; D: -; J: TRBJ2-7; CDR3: CASSLVSGRAYEQYF; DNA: TGTGCCAGCAGCTTAGTGTCGGGTAGGGCCTACGAGCAGTACTTC
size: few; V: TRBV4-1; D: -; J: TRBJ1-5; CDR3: CASSQDRQGRKPQHF; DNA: TGCGCCAGCAGCCAAGATCGCCAGGGTCGAAAGCCCCAGCATTTT
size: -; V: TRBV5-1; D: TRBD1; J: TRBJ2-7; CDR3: CASSLNFPGGDYAYEQYF; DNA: TGCGCCAGCAGCTTGAATTTCCCAGGGGGCGATTACGCCTACGAGCAGTACTTC
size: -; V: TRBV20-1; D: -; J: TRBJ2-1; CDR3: CSASGGYSYEQFF; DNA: TGCAGTGCTAGCGGTGGTTATAGTTATGAGCAGTTCTTC
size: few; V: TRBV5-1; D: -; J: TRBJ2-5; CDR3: CASSPRNDWGETQYF; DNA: TGCGCCAGCAGCCCGAGGAACGATTGGGGAGAGACCCAGTACTTC
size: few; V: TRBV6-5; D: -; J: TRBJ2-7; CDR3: CASSYRTASYEQYF; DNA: TGTGCCAGCAGTTATCGGACAGCCTCCTACGAGCAGTACTTC
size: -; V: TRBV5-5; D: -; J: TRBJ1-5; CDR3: CASSLSPWASQPQHF; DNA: TGTGCCAGCAGCTTGTCGCCCTGGGCAAGTCAGCCCCAGCATTTT
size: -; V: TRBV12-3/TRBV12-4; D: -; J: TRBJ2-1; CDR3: CASSPRGSSVYNEQFF; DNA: TGTGCCAGCAGTCCCCGGGGTTCTAGCGTTTACAATGAGCAGTTCTTC
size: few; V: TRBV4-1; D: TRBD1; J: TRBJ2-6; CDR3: CASSRGPGSGANVLTF; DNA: TGCGCCAGCAGCAGGGGGCCTGGCTCTGGGGCCAACGTCCTGACTTTC
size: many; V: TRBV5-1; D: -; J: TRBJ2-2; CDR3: CASRGGADTGELFF; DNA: TGCGCCAGCAGAGGGGGGGCGGACACCGGGGAGCTGTTTTTT
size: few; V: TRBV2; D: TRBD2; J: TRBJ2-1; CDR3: CASSGRGAYNEQFF; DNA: TGTGCCAGCAGTGGTCGGGGGGCCTACAATGAGCAGTTCTTC
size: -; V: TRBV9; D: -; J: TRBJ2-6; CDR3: CASSVTVYSGANVLTF; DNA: TGTGCCAGCAGCGTAACCGTCTACTCTGGGGCCAACGTCCTGACTTTC
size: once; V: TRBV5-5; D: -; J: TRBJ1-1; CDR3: CASTPRDRPGGGIEAFF; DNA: TGTGCCAGCACCCCCCGGGACCGGCCTGGGGGAGGTATAGAAGCTTTCTTT
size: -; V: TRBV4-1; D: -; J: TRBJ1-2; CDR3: CASSQASFRGSVDGYTF; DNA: TGCGCCAGCAGCCAAGCGAGTTTCAGGGGTTCCGTGGATGGCTACACCTTC
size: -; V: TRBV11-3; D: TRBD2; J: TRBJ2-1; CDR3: CASSLESGGVGEQFF; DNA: TGTGCCAGCAGCTTAGAGAGCGGGGGCGTTGGGGAGCAGTTCTTC
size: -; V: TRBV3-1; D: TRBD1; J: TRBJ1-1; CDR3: CASTLSGGTEAFF; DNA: TGTGCCAGCACCCTGTCAGGGGGCACTGAAGCTTTCTTT
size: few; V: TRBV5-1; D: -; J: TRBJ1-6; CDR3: CASSFDQGGSPLHF; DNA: TGCGCCAGCAGCTTTGACCAGGGTGGTTCACCCCTCCACTTT
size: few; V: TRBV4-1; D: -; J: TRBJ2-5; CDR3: CASSQVAGVETQYF; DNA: TGCGCCAGCAGCCAAGTCGCAGGGGTAGAGACCCAGTACTTC
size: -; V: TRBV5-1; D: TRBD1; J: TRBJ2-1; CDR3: CASNPGQYNEQFF; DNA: TGCGCCAGCAACCCGGGACAGTACAATGAGCAGTTCTTC
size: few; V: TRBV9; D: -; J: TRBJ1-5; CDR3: CASSPGVGINQPQHF; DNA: TGTGCCAGCAGCCCAGGAGTGGGTATCAATCAGCCCCAGCATTTT
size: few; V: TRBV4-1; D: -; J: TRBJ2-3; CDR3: CASSQGTRGSDTQYF; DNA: TGCGCCAGCAGCCAAGGGACTAGGGGGTCGGATACGCAGTATTTT
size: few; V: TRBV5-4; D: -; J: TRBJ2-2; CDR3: CASNRAGTGELFF; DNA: TGTGCCAGCAATAGGGCGGGCACCGGGGAGCTGTTTTTT
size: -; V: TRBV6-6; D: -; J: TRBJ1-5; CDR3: CASTNGGPQPQHF; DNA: TGTGCCAGCACCAACGGGGGGCCCCAGCCCCAGCATTTT